Listed here are 27 T cell receptor beta chains from one sample, sequenced in a study of OX40 agonist ivuxolimab in advanced cancers. Profiling relied on immunoSEQ multiplex PCR, and the TCRdb table lists in-frame clones only, not all of them. The sample holds about 81,000 clones, 80% to 90% seen once. The sequenced sample was CD4+ or CD8+ T cells sorted from blood, obtained in a trial of the OX40 agonist ivuxolimab. The receptors shown here come from an adult with an advanced solid tumor such as melanoma, head and neck, liver or kidney cancer.

The chain recombines TRBV13 with TRBJ2-2; unclear D gene. The CDR3 is 16 amino acids. Trimming removed 4 bases at V and 6 bases at J, with 18 bases between. Germline lookup yields CDR1 PRHDT and CDR2 FYEKMQ (reference sequence). The CDR3 sequence: CASSSQTGPFSGELFF. The CDR3 nucleotides are TGTGCCAGCAGCTCGCAAACCGGTCCGTTCTCCGGGGAGCTGTTTTTT.

The chain recombines TRBV9 with TRBJ1-3; D uncertain. V was clipped by 0 bases and J by 0 bases, with 13 bases between them. Germline V lookup: CDR1 SGDLS, CDR2 YYNGEE. CDR3 length equals 17 residues. The CDR3 region has the DNA TGTGCCAGCAGCGTAGGGGCTAGGACCAACTCTGGAAACACCATATATTTT. Translated: CASSVGARTNSGNTIYF.

The V gene is TRBV5-1, the J gene TRBJ1-1; 8 bases are a match to TRBD1. The V gene's germline CDR1 is SGHRS and CDR2 YFSETQ. V lost 2 bases and J lost 0; bases outside the gene matches: 6. The CDR3 spans 16 residues. CDR3 region: CASSLTGGGMNTEAFF. The CDR3 DNA is TGCGCCAGCAGCTTAACAGGGGGAGGGATGAACACTGAAGCTTTCTTT.

This CDR3 reads CASSSGDLPRGYGYTF. The CDR3, as DNA: TGCGCCAGCAGCTCAGGGGACCTTCCCCGAGGCTATGGCTACACCTTC. This chain joins TRBV5-1 and TRBJ1-2; weak D call: TRBD1 (6 bases). The CDR3 has 16 residues. Trimming cost V 3 bases and J 4 bases, with 19 bases left between them. Per the germline V gene, CDR1 is SGHRS and CDR2 is YFSETQ.

The rearrangement uses TRBV28 and TRBJ2-4; 8 nucleotides line up with TRBD1. The CDR3 consists of 15 residues. The germline gives CDR1 MDHEN, CDR2 SYDVKM. V shed 1 base, J shed 9 bases, and the junction held 8 bases outside the gene matches. The CDR3 DNA reads as TGTGCCAGCAGTTTATTAGGTCAGGGGGCTCGCATTCAGTACTTC. The encoded protein is CASSLLGQGARIQYF.

V is TRBV6-5 and J is TRBJ2-4; 10 bases match TRBD2. CDR3 size: 15 residues. With V trimmed by 6 bases and J by 8 bases, 10 bases remained unmatched. Germline V gene lookup returns CDR1 MNHEY and CDR2 SVGAGI. CDR3 DNA sequence: TGTGCCAGCAGGCCTAGCGGGAGCCGGTGGGACATTCAGTACTTC. It is translated as CASRPSGSRWDIQYF.

This clone showed up just once. CDR3 bases: TGCGCCAGCAGCCAGATGACAGGGAACGAGCAGTACTTC. It is translated as CASSQMTGNEQYF. The J gene is TRBJ2-7, the V gene TRBV5-1; 7 positions agree with TRBD1. This CDR3 region has 13 residues. CDR1 is SGHRS and CDR2 is YFSETQ in the germline V gene. The V gene end was trimmed by 4 bases and the J gene end by 5 bases; junction bases not matched to a gene: 6.

This clone was observed a handful of times. J is TRBJ1-2 and V is TRBV5-6; D remains ambiguous. From germline, CDR1 is SGHDT and CDR2 YYEEEE. Trimming took 4 bases from V and 0 from J, leaving 13 bases between them. CDR3 length equals 15 residues. The CDR3 sequence is CASSPGGRSNYGYTF. CDR3 sequence (DNA): TGTGCCAGCAGCCCCGGCGGGCGGTCTAACTATGGCTACACCTTC.

CDR3 nucleotides: TGTGCCAGCGAGTCCGTGGCGGCAGCCTCGAACACTGAAGCTTTCTTT. Translating it yields CASESVAAASNTEAFF. This sequence joins TRBV2 and TRBJ1-1; no reliable D call. V lost 8 bases and J 1 base, leaving 20 bases between the germline ends. The CDR3 length is 16 residues. CDR1 is SNHLY, CDR2 FYNNEI, per germline.

This clone was recorded only once. The V gene is TRBV7-9, the J gene TRBJ1-2; 8 positions match TRBD1. The junction had 15 bases not matched to a gene; V was cut back by 5 bases and J by 1 base. Germline CDR1 reads SEHNR; CDR2 reads FQNEAQ (reference sequence). The CDR3 is made up of 18 amino acids. The CDR3 reads CASSLSYRGSDVNYGYTF. CDR3 in DNA: TGTGCCAGCAGCCTTTCCTACAGGGGGTCGGACGTTAACTATGGCTACACCTTC.

This chain links TRBV6-5 with TRBJ2-1; 8 bases are a match to TRBD2. V lost 7 bases to trimming and J lost 6 bases; unmatched junction nucleotides: 8. CDR3 length: 14 residues. The germline V gene encodes CDR1 MNHEY and CDR2 SVGAGI. Written as DNA, the CDR3 is TGTGCCAGCACTGAACTAAGCGGGGGCAATGAGCAGTTCTTC. The encoded protein is CASTELSGGNEQFF.

This chain connects TRBV27 to TRBJ1-2; D unresolved. Trimming took off 6 bases at V and 1 base at J, with 15 bases between the two ends. Germline values: CDR1 MNHEY, CDR2 SMNVEV (reference sequence). This CDR3 is built from 15 residues. This CDR3 reads CASSRSGVLNYGYTF. CDR3 coding DNA: TGTGCCAGCAGCCGTTCCGGGGTGCTTAACTATGGCTACACCTTC.

The rearrangement uses TRBV7-2 and TRBJ1-6; D is perhaps TRBD1 (5 bases). Trimming took 0 bases from V and 5 from J, leaving 5 bases between them. The CDR3 consists of 14 residues. The V gene's germline CDR1 is SGHTA and CDR2 FQGNSA. CDR3 region: CASSLARDNSPLHF. The CDR3 nucleotides are TGTGCCAGCAGCTTAGCCAGGGATAATTCACCCCTCCACTTT.

The chain links TRBV15 to TRBJ1-1; 10 nucleotides align to TRBD1. Germline loops: CDR1 LNHNV, CDR2 YYDKDF (reference sequence). The CDR3 covers 16 residues. Losses at the gene ends were 3 bases for V and 4 bases for J; bases not matched to a gene: 8. The CDR3 nucleotides are TGTGCCACCAGCAGGACCGGGACAGGGGATTTCACTGAAGCTTTCTTT. It specifies CATSRTGTGDFTEAFF.

The J gene is TRBJ2-3, the V gene TRBV7-9; the D call may be TRBD1 or TRBD2 (5 bases each). The germline V gene has CDR1 SEHNR and CDR2 FQNEAQ (reference sequence). This CDR3 comprises 17 residues. The V gene lost 1 base and the J gene lost 1 base, with 15 bases spanning the gap. The CDR3 loop reads CASSLGDQGWGTDTQYF. The CDR3 region has the DNA TGTGCCAGCAGCTTAGGGGACCAGGGATGGGGCACAGATACGCAGTATTTT.

Only a few counts were recorded for this clone. V usage is TRBV28 and J usage is TRBJ1-2; D possibly corresponds to TRBD1 (6 bases). The ends were cut back, 8 bases at V and 8 bases at J, with 15 bases in the middle. CDR1 is MDHEN and CDR2 is SYDVKM in the germline V gene. The CDR3 totals 12 residues. The CDR3 here is CASQTGLSGYTF. The CDR3 nucleotides read TGTGCCAGCCAGACAGGCCTAAGCGGCTACACCTTC.

The CDR3 is CSALGGGYQYF. The CDR3, as DNA: TGCAGTGCCCTTGGAGGGGGATATCAGTACTTC. The chain combines TRBV20-1 with TRBJ2-7; D may correspond to TRBD1 or TRBD2 (6 bases each). The V and J ends lost 6 bases and 10 bases respectively, with 16 bases between them. The CDR3 extends over 11 amino acids. Germline V gives CDR1 DFQATT, CDR2 SNEGSKA (reference sequence).

This clone has only one observation. This rearrangement joins TRBV19 to TRBJ2-7; D is possibly TRBD2 (6 bases). The germline V gene encodes CDR1 LNHDA and CDR2 SQIVND (reference sequence). This CDR3 contains 15 residues. V was pared by 1 base and J by 2 bases, with 12 bases between. The DNA for the CDR3 is TGTGCCAGTAGTATAGTGGCGGGGACCCCCTACGAGCAGTACTTC. Its translation is CASSIVAGTPYEQYF. Using reference TRBV19 and TRBJ2-7 for the parts outside the CDR3, the full variable domain is DGGITQSPKYLFRKEGQNVTLSCEQNLNHDAMYWYRQDPGQGLRLIYYSQIVNDFQKGDIAEGYSVSREKKESFPLTVTSAQKNPTAFYLCASSIVAGTPYEQYFGPGTRLTVT.

V and J are TRBV6-1 and TRBJ2-5, with TRBD2 matching over 9 bases. The CDR3 has 13 amino acids. Germline V CDR1 and CDR2: MNHNS, SASEGT. Trimming removed 5 bases from V and 4 bases from J; junction bases left unmatched: 2. The chain's CDR3 is CASSLSGGETQYF. The DNA for the CDR3 is TGTGCCAGCAGTCTTAGCGGGGGAGAGACCCAGTACTTC.

The J gene is TRBJ2-1, the V gene TRBV7-9; D may be TRBD1 (5 bases). V was pared by 11 bases and J by 8 bases, with 10 bases between. This CDR3 is built from 10 residues. The germline V gene has CDR1 SEHNR and CDR2 FQNEAQ (reference sequence). In nucleotides, the CDR3 is TGTGCCCATGGGGCATATGAGCAGTTCTTC. Translated: CAHGAYEQFF.

The chain recombines TRBV28 with TRBJ2-7; either TRBD1 or TRBD2 may supply D (6 bases each). Germline V gene data show CDR1 as MDHEN and CDR2 as SYDVKM. V was trimmed by 7 bases and J by 1 base, leaving 17 bases between them. This CDR3 comprises 15 residues. In DNA, the CDR3 is TGTGCCAGCACCCGAGGGGGGACGGAATCCTACGAGCAGTACTTC. Amino acid sequence: CASTRGGTESYEQYF. Looking up the rest from reference TRBV28 and TRBJ2-7 gives the full variable domain: DVKVTQSSRYLVKRTGEKVFLECVQDMDHENMFWYRQDPGLGLRLIYFSYDVKMKEKGDIPEGYSVSREKKERFSLILESASTNQTSMYLCASTRGGTESYEQYFGPGTRLTVT.

The V and J genes are TRBV15 and TRBJ1-3; D gene uncertain. The CDR3 loop spans 12 amino acids. The germline V gene encodes CDR1 LNHNV and CDR2 YYDKDF (reference sequence). Trimming stripped 0 bases from V and 5 bases from J, with 2 bases between. CDR3: CATSRDRNTIYF. The DNA for the CDR3 is TGTGCCACCAGCAGAGATCGAAACACCATATATTTT.

This clone has only a few counts. The chain uses TRBV28 and TRBJ2-5, with 11 bases identical to TRBD2. Per the germline V gene, CDR1 is MDHEN and CDR2 is SYDVKM. J lost 5 bases, V lost 10 bases, and 3 bases had no gene match. The CDR3 is 12 residues long. The CDR3 protein is CATLAGDETQYF. Written as DNA, the CDR3 is TGTGCCACACTAGCGGGAGACGAGACCCAGTACTTC.

The chain is built from TRBV6-1 and TRBJ2-1; TRBD1 matches at 7 bases. Trimming removed 3 bases from V and 1 base from J; junction bases left unmatched: 0. This CDR3 spans 14 amino acids. Germline loops: CDR1 MNHNS, CDR2 SASEGT. CDR3 in amino acids: CASSEGQSYNEQFF. In DNA form, the CDR3 reads TGTGCCAGCAGTGAGGGACAGTCCTACAATGAGCAGTTCTTC.

The chain carries TRBV27 and TRBJ1-2; TRBD1 aligns across 10 bases. Trimming at V came to 5 bases and at J to 4 bases, leaving 7 bases not matched to a gene. The CDR3 totals 15 residues. Germline CDR1 MNHEY, CDR2 SMNVEV (reference sequence). Here the CDR3 DNA reads TGTGCCAGCAGTCCCACGACAGGGGGCAGCTATGGCTACACCTTC. This translates into CASSPTTGGSYGYTF.

The chain joins TRBV11-3 to TRBJ2-7; a possible D gene is TRBD2 (6 bases). The CDR3 sequence is 13 residues long. Trimming took 4 bases from V and 3 from J, leaving 10 bases between them. CDR1 and CDR2 (germline): SGHNT, YENEEA. CDR3 nucleotide sequence: TGTGCCAGCAGCTACGGGAGTAGCTACGAGCAGTACTTC. Its translation is CASSYGSSYEQYF.

V usage is TRBV9 and J usage is TRBJ2-1; no clear D. Germline-derived CDR1 and CDR2 are SGDLS and YYNGEE. V was clipped by 0 bases and J by 7 bases, with 5 bases between them. CDR3 length: 12 amino acids. The DNA of the CDR3 is TGTGCCAGCAGCGTAGAAGGGAATGAGCAGTTCTTC. Amino acids: CASSVEGNEQFF.